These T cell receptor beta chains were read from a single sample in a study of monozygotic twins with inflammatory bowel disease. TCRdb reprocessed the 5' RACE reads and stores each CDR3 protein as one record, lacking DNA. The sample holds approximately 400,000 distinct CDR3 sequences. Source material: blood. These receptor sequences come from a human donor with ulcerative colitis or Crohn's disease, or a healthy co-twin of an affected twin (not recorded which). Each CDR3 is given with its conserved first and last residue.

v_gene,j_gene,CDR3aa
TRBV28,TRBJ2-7,CASSYPGQVLSYEQYF
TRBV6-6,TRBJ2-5,CASSYGSLGETQYF
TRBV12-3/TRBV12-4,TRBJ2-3,CASSSNHRERSTQYF
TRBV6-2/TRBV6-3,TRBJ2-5,CASRRQGLVSETQYF
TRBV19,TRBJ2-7,CASSQIRDRHSCEQYF
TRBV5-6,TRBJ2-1,CASSWGTGEVEFF
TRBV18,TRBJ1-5,CASSPSGDLNQPQHF
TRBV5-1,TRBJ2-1,CASSPAGVGSEQFF
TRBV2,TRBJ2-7,CASSNGQGEQYF
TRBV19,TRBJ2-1,CASSPPDRAHEQFF
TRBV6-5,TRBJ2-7,CASSYSTGPSYEQYF
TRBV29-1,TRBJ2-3,CSVELAGTDTQYF
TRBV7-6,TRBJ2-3,CASSARLGLTTDTQYF
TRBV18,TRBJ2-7,CASSPFRQEITYEQYF
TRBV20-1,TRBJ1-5,CSARRARQPQHF
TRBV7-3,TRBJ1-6,CASSSQGDYNSPLHF
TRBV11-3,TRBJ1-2,CASSLVGRLTTYGYTF
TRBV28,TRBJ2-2,CASLLGLRDTVGGELFF
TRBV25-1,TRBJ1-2,CASSEYRGRRDGYTF
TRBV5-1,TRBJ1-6,CASSLGGQGRRPLHF
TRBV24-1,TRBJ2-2,CATSAKFRGRNTGELFF
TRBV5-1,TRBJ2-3,CASSPNSGTHTDTQYF
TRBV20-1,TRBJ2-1,CSAATSGGGNEQFF
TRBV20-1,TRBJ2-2,CSARDQMNANTGELFF
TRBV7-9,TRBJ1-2,CASSLTFNYGYTF
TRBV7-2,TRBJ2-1,CASSLVKGLYNEQFF
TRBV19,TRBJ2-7,CASSTTGQGNEQYF
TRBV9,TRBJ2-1,CASSARTGRFNEQFF
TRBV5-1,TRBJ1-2,CASSLEINYGYTF
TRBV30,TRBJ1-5,CAWKGDRGNQPQHF
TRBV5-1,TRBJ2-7,CASRRDSGYEQYF
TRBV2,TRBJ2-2,CASIVRATGELFF
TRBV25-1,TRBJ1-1,CASMVESVINTEAFF
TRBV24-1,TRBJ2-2,CATARRVFENTGELFF
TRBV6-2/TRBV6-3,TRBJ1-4,CASRQPVEAHIPNEKLFF
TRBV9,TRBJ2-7,CASSAQPGQGIEQYF
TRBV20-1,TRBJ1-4,CSARDQPGPNEKLFF
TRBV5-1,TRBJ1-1,CASSAERQGSTEAFF
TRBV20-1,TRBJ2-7,CSARIQNSGEQYF
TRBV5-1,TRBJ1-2,CASTSMAGEHGYTF
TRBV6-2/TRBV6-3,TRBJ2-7,CASSTGQSPEQYF
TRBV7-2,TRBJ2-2,CASILTGATGELFF
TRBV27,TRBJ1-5,CASSLSASQPQHF
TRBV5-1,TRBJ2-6,CASRGSLSGANVLTF
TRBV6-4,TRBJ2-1,CASSDSSGSYNEQFF
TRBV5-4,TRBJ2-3,CASSYGAGADTQYF
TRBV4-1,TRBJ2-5,CASSQRRGVQETQYF
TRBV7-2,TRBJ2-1,CASSFGPTGNEQFF
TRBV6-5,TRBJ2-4,CASSLGGQNIQYF
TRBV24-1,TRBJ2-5,CATSDFGDRDIEGETQYF